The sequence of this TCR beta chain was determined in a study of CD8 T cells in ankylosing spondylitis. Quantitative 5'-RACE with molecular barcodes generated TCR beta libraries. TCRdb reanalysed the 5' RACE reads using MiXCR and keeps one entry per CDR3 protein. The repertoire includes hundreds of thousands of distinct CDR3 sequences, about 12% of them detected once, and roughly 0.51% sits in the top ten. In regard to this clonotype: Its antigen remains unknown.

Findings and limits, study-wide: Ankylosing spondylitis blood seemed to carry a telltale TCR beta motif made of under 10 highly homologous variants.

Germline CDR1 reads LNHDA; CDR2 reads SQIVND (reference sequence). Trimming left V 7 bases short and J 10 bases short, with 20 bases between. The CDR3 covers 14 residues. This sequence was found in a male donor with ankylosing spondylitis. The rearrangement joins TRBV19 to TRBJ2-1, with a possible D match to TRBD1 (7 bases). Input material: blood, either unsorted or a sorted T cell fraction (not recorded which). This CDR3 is CASNSGGTLGEQFF. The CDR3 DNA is TGTGCCAGTAACTCAGGGGGGACCCTCGGAGAGCAGTTCTTC.